This T cell receptor (beta chain) appears in the sequencing data of a study of cytomegalovirus exposure and HLA in healthy donors. On the study more broadly: Of around 400 genotyped donors, 81% grouped in the Caucasian-associated ancestry cluster.

The donors (healthy individuals) were bone marrow donors. The CDR3 runs 16 residues. Germline V gene data show CDR1 as LNHDA and CDR2 as SQIVND (reference sequence). The V segment lost 6 bases and the J segment 7 bases; nucleotides outside the gene matches: 11. As concerns this clone: Its specificity is unknown.

Whole-study findings and limits: The authors later found TCR association rates varying by HLA locus, with DRB1 most and HLA-C fewest.

PCR used 60 Vbeta primers and 13 Jbeta primers. Libraries were prepared by immunoSEQ multiplex PCR; TCRdb keeps only in-frame clonotypes and omits some of them. The repertoire table contains about 33,000 clones. The origin of this receptor is a man aged 40-49 years in good health and CMV-seronegative. Input material: PBMCs. The V gene is TRBV19, the J gene TRBJ2-1, with TRBD2 identical over 11 bases. CDR3 protein: CASRQALAGGRNEQFF. CDR3 DNA sequence: TGTGCCAGTAGACAAGCCCTAGCGGGAGGTCGAAATGAGCAGTTCTTC.